The clone carrying this TCR beta chain was counted between two and nine times. The antigen is unknown. The sample belongs to a study of a mutant IDH1 vaccine in newly diagnosed glioma. At the level of the study: Mean patient age was about 40 years; about 60% were male and 37.5% female. Previous care, which was radiotherapy, temozolomide, or both, most often involved both.

The time point denotes: baseline, week 1 (first vaccination visit). The treatment: pre-vaccination baseline after standard-of-care therapy. Sequenced by immunoSEQ multiplex PCR; TCRdb stores in-frame clones only, minus some. The table shows roughly 38,000 clones, with around 82% occurring only once. V was cut by 0 bases and J by 0 bases, with 15 bases left in between. The CDR3 runs 17 residues. The germline V gene has CDR1 SGHNT and CDR2 YYREEE (reference sequence). General study points: Pseudoprogression seemingly bore no relation to changes in top peripheral T cell clonotypes.

V gene TRBV5-4 combines with J gene TRBJ1-1; D call uncertain. The source material was PBMCs, sampled from a glioma patient treated with radiotherapy, temozolomide or both. The TCR originated in a man aged 35 to 55 with glioma. Some clones in this sample may be carry-over from other donors' samples. CDR3 loop: CASSLAALRGMNTEAFF. The CDR3 DNA is TGTGCCAGCAGCTTGGCGGCGTTGAGAGGGATGAACACTGAAGCTTTCTTT.